The clone carrying this T cell receptor beta chain was detected a few times. Its cognate antigen is unknown. The source material, RNA transcripts, was used to amplify TCR beta CDR3 regions. The primer set for the first-round RT-PCR of the TCR CDR3 was HTBI. A single record per CDR3 protein comes from TCRdb applying MiXCR to the multiplex PCR reads. The sample gives around 200,000 distinct CDR3 sequences, around 17% of which show up once; just under 45% is in the top ten. This record belongs to a study of T cells in Graves' hyperthyroidism and ophthalmopathy. The overall study: Staff took peripheral blood when the initial diagnosis was made, before any treatment began. General observations from the study: Within blood appeared most thyroid clonotypes that had expanded above 0.001. A median roughly six months before onset, the model predicted ophthalmopathy. Classification by a 13 V-J model distinguished ophthalmopathy from stable hyperthyroidism.

The sequence was obtained from a man aged 35 to 55 with Graves' hyperthyroidism. Sequenced: blood.

The CDR3 sequence is CASNKRRGWGLSTGELFF. CDR3 nucleotide sequence: TGTGCCAGCAACAAGAGGAGGGGATGGGGTCTATCAACCGGGGAGCTGTTTTTT. The chain is built from TRBV6-2 or TRBV6-3 and TRBJ2-2; D possibly corresponds to TRBD2 (6 bases). This CDR3 has 18 amino acids. V lost 7 bases, J lost 5 bases, and 26 bases lay in between. In germline, CDR1 is MNHEY, CDR2 SVGEGT.